This TCR beta chain stems from a study of regulatory T cells in long-lasting Graves disease. Indicated time point: newly diagnosed GD, antithyroid drugs for less than 3 months. The TCR library was prepared using RNA isolated from PBMCs. This clonotype was found many times. CDR3 regions were amplified by Arm-PCR using iRepertoire HTBI primers to build TCR beta libraries. From the multiplex PCR reads, TCRdb called clonotypes with MiXCR, one entry per CDR3 protein. The data show some 350,000 distinct CDR3 sequences, with 15% to 20% seen just once and 20% to 25% held by the top ten. V dropped 0 bases and J dropped 7 bases, with 11 bases sitting between them. CDR1 is SGHRS and CDR2 is YFSETQ in the germline V gene. This CDR3 is built from 14 residues. The same data also went into a second study, on T cells in Graves' hyperthyroidism and ophthalmopathy.

The chain employs TRBV5-1 and TRBJ2-1; D is perhaps TRBD2 (6 bases). This material consisted of peripheral blood mononuclear cells (PBMCs), taken at new diagnosis, from a patient treated with antithyroid drugs. The source is a woman younger than 30 with Graves disease. CDR3 loop: CASSLATAGNEQFF. CDR3 DNA sequence: TGCGCCAGCAGCTTGGCCACGGCGGGGAATGAGCAGTTCTTC. Full variable domain (remainder filled in from reference TRBV5-1 and TRBJ2-1): KAGVTQTPRYLIKTRGQQVTLSCSPISGHRSVSWYQQTPGQGLQFLFEYFSETQRNKGNFPGRFSGRQFSNSRSEMNVSTLELGDSALYLCASSLATAGNEQFFGPGTRLTVL.